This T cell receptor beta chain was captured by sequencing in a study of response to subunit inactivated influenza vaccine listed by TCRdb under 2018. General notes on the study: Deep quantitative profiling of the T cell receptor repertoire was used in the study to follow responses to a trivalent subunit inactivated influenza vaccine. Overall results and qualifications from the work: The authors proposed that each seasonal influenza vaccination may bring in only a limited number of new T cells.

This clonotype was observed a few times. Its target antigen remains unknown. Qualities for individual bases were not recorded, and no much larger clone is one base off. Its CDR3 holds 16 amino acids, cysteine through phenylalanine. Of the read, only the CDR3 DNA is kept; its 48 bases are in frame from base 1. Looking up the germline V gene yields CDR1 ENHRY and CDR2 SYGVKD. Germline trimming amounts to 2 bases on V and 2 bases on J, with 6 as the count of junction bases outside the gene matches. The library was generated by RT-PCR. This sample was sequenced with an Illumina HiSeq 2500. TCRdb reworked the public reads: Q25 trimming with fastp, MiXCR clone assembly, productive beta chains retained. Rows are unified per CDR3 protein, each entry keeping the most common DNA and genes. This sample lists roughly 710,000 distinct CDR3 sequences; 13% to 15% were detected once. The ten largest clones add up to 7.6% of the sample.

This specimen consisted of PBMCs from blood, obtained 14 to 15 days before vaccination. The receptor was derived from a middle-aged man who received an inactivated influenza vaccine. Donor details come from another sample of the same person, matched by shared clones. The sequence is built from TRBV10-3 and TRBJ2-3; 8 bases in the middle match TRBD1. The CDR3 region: CAISEPDRGFTDTQYF. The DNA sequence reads TGTGCCATCAGTGAGCCCGACAGGGGCTTCACAGATACGCAGTATTTT.